Below, 15 T cell receptor beta chains from the same sample are listed, as sequenced in a study of blood T cell repertoires in COVID-19. The protocol was immunoSEQ multiplex PCR, while the TCRdb copy is restricted to in-frame clones and leaves out a portion. The repertoire consists of 90,000 to 120,000 clones, with about 90% occurring once and the leading ten covering roughly 4.6%. The specimen was peripheral blood. Receptors were obtained from a middle-aged man with active or convalescent COVID-19.

The CDR3 loop is CASREKSGSWETQYF. Here the CDR3 DNA reads TGTGCCAGCAGGGAAAAGAGCGGGAGTTGGGAGACCCAGTACTTC. V gene TRBV2 combines with J gene TRBJ2-5; 8 bases map to TRBD2. V shed 6 bases and J 5 bases; nucleotides not matched to a gene: 11. The CDR3 loop spans 15 amino acids. CDR1 and CDR2 from the germline V gene are SNHLY and FYNNEI.

A word on this clone: Other DNA variants within this sample encode the same CDR3. The V gene is TRBV5-1, the J gene TRBJ2-3, with D unclear. Germline values: CDR1 SGHRS, CDR2 YFSETQ. Trimming pared 2 bases from V and 1 base from J, leaving 8 bases between. The length of the CDR3 is 14 residues. The CDR3 DNA reads as TGCGCCAGCAGCTTAGGTGGAGGCACAGATACGCAGTATTTT. It specifies CASSLGGGTDTQYF.

V gene TRBV4-1 combines with J gene TRBJ2-2; 8 bases line up with TRBD1. Germline lookup yields CDR1 MGHRA and CDR2 YSYEKL. The CDR3 consists of 15 residues. With V trimmed by 8 bases and J by 1 base, 6 bases remained unmatched. DNA for the CDR3: TGCGCCAGCTGGCGAGGACAGGGGAACACCGGGGAGCTGTTTTTT. This translates into CASWRGQGNTGELFF.

This clone showed up just once. The rearrangement joins TRBV5-6 to TRBJ2-7, with 9 bases aligning to TRBD2. There are 14 residues in the CDR3. Germline CDR1 reads SGHDT; CDR2 reads YYEEEE. V shed 7 bases, J shed 0 bases, and the junction held 5 bases outside the gene matches. CDR3 bases: TGTGCCAGCGCACGACTAGCGGACTCCTACGAGCAGTACTTC. Translation gives CASARLADSYEQYF.

The chain joins TRBV19 to TRBJ1-5, with 10 bases fitting TRBD1. CDR3 length: 17 amino acids. V gave up 11 bases and J gave up 3 bases; unmatched junction bases: 16. Germline V gene lookup returns CDR1 LNHDA and CDR2 SQIVND (reference sequence). The CDR3 sequence is CASSQTGGGLSNQPQHF. The CDR3 DNA follows: TGTGCCTCCTCTCAGACAGGGGGCGGGTTGTCCAATCAGCCCCAGCATTTT.

The CDR3 DNA reads TGTGCCAGCAGTTTTATTAACCGGGAGTACGTGTTCAATGAGCAGTTCTTC. Translating it yields CASSFINREYVFNEQFF. V usage is TRBV11-2 and J usage is TRBJ2-1; the D gene is possibly TRBD2 (6 bases). Germline V gene sequence: CDR1 SGHAT, CDR2 FQNNGV. The CDR3 has 17 amino acids. The V and J ends lost 6 bases and 6 bases respectively, with 24 bases between them.

This sequence joins TRBV19 and TRBJ2-1, with D unresolved. This CDR3 has 13 amino acids. V shed 4 bases and J shed 8 bases, with 12 bases lying between them. Germline V gene sequence: CDR1 LNHDA, CDR2 SQIVND (reference sequence). The CDR3 sequence is CASSSQPSDEQFF. DNA for the CDR3: TGTGCCAGTAGTAGCCAGCCAAGCGATGAGCAGTTCTTC.

This clone appeared once. In DNA form, the CDR3 reads TGTGCCAGCAGGGGCAGGGCGACTGAAGCTTTCTTT. Its protein product is CASRGRATEAFF. The chain couples TRBV2 to TRBJ1-1, with D perhaps matching TRBD1 (5 bases). CDR1 is SNHLY, CDR2 FYNNEI, per germline. Trimming removed 6 bases from V and 5 bases from J, with 10 bases in between. The CDR3 spans 12 residues.

This clone was seen once. The chain links TRBV30 to TRBJ1-5, with D unclear. This CDR3 spans 14 amino acids. The ends were cut back, 0 bases at V and 1 base at J, with 7 bases in the middle. The V gene's germline CDR1 is GTSNPN and CDR2 SVGIG (reference sequence). CDR3: CAWSVSGSNQPQHF. In DNA, the CDR3 is TGTGCCTGGAGTGTATCGGGGAGCAATCAGCCCCAGCATTTT.

This rearrangement joins TRBV15 to TRBJ2-3; 9 nucleotides align to TRBD2. The CDR3 loop spans 16 amino acids. Losses at the gene ends were 6 bases for V and 3 bases for J; bases not matched to a gene: 10. The germline V gene has CDR1 LNHNV and CDR2 YYDKDF (reference sequence). In DNA form, the CDR3 reads TGTGCCACCAGACACCCGACGGCGGGAGGGACAGATACGCAGTATTTT. This codes for CATRHPTAGGTDTQYF.

The genes are TRBV27 and TRBJ2-1; no reliable D call. The germline V and J ends were trimmed by 0 bases and 6 bases, with 9 bases remaining between them. There are 14 residues in the CDR3. In germline, CDR1 is MNHEY, CDR2 SMNVEV (reference sequence). The CDR3 sequence is CASSLSLYINEQFF. In DNA, the CDR3 is TGTGCCAGCAGTTTATCCTTGTATATCAATGAGCAGTTCTTC.

V usage is TRBV6-6 and J usage is TRBJ2-2; tentative D call: TRBD2 (5 bases). The V end lost 7 bases, the J end lost 0 bases, and 6 bases lay between the germline ends. The CDR3 spans 13 residues. Germline assignment: CDR1 MNHNY and CDR2 SVGAGI (reference sequence). DNA for the CDR3: TGTGCCAGCATGAGGGCGAACACCGGGGAGCTGTTTTTT. This encodes CASMRANTGELFF.

This chain uses TRBV4-3 with TRBJ1-3; D perhaps matches TRBD1 (6 bases). The V gene's germline CDR1 is LGHNA and CDR2 YSLEER. This CDR3 is built from 13 residues. The germline V and J ends were trimmed by 1 base and 9 bases, with 10 bases remaining between them. Written as DNA, the CDR3 is TGCGCCAGCAGCCAAGCCCAGGGGACCACCATATATTTT. Residues: CASSQAQGTTIYF.

The rearrangement uses TRBV29-1 and TRBJ2-2; TRBD2 matches 8 bases. Trimming took 8 bases from V and 7 from J; bases not matched to a gene: 12. The CDR3 runs to 14 residues. Germline CDR1 and CDR2: SQVTM and ANQGSEA. The CDR3 nucleotides read TGCAGCACCAGGGAAGCGGGAGAGGTCGGGGAGCTGTTTTTT. Translated, it gives CSTREAGEVGELFF.

The V call is TRBV28, the J call TRBJ2-7; a possible D gene is TRBD1 (6 bases). CDR3 length: 13 amino acids. Germline assignment: CDR1 MDHEN and CDR2 SYDVKM. V lost 3 bases and J 3 bases, leaving 9 bases between the germline ends. CDR3 DNA sequence: TGTGCCAGCAGTTTGACAGGTTACTACGAGCAGTACTTC. Translated, it gives CASSLTGYYEQYF.